This section outlines one T cell receptor (beta chain) sequence together with its context. Its antigen is currently unknown. The sample belongs to a study of T cells after yellow fever vaccination. Study-wide context: SMART-Seq v4 Ultra Low Input prepared the low-cell-number fractions.

Germline assignment: CDR1 MNHEY and CDR2 SMNVEV (reference sequence). This CDR3 is built from 15 residues. Trimming left V 6 bases short and J 4 bases short, with 16 bases between. 5'RACE template switching added a universal primer site and UMIs to TCR cDNA. TCRdb processed the 5' RACE reads anew with MiXCR; each CDR3 protein has one entry. The sample shows 150,000 to 200,000 distinct CDR3 sequences, around 7.3% of them seen only once. Study findings and constraints: Reappearing after the booster were most of the clones from primary vaccination (roughly 96% CD4, approximately 89% CD8).

The rearrangement uses TRBV27 and TRBJ1-5; no clear D gene. The sequences come from CD4+ T cells sorted from PBMCs, collected around 5 days after the first yellow fever vaccination. The receptor was isolated from a man in his late teens or twenties who received the YFV17D yellow fever vaccine. CDR3 region: CASRRTTGFNQPQHF. The CDR3 region has the DNA TGTGCCAGCAGACGGACCACGGGGTTTAATCAGCCCCAGCATTTT.